This T cell receptor (beta chain) derives from a study of shared clonotypes between healthy human individuals. Here immunoSEQ multiplex PCR was the method, and the copy in TCRdb shows in-frame clones only, minus some. Seen here are approximately 720,000 clones, about three quarters observed once, and the top ten hold around 2%. Looked up from germline, CDR1 is SGHRS and CDR2 is YFSETQ. The length of the CDR3 is 14 residues. All donors were Caucasian adults living in Nashville, Tennessee. Into CD45RA+ naive and CD45RA-negative memory subsets, the CD4+ cells were split. This sequence was found in a woman in her 30s in good health. Sequencing input: memory CD4+ T cells sorted from blood. Subset indicated: CD45RA-negative fraction. This chain links TRBV5-1 with TRBJ2-5, with D perhaps TRBD1 (5 bases). The closer fit of TRBJ2-7 to the DNA end suggests the J call may be wrong. CDR3 in amino acids: CASSLYRQGNEQYF. The CDR3 DNA reads TGCGCCAGCAGCTTGTACCGGCAGGGTAACGAGCAGTACTTC.